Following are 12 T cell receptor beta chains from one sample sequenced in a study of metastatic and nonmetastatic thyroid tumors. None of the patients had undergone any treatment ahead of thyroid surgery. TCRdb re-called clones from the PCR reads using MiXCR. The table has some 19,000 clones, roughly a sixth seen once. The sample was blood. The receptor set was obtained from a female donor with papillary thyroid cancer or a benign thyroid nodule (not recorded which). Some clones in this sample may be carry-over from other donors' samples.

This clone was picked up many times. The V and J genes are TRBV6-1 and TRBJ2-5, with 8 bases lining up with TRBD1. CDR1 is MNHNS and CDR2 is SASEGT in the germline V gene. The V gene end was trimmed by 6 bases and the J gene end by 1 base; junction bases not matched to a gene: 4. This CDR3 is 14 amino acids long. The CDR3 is CASSPTGGQETQYF. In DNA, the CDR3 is TGTGCCAGCAGCCCCACAGGGGGCCAAGAGACCCAGTACTTC.

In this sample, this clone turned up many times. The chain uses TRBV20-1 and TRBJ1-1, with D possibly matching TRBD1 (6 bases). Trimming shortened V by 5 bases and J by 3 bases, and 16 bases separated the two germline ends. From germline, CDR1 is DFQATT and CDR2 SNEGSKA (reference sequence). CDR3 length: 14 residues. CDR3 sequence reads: CSASTTDSYTEAFF. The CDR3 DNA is TGCAGTGCTTCAACCACGGACAGCTACACTGAAGCTTTCTTT.

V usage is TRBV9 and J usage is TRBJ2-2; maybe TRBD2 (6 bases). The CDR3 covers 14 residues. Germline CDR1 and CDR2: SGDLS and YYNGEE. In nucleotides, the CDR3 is TGTGCAATCAGCCCTGGGACTCACACCGGGGAGCTGTTTTTT. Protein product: CAISPGTHTGELFF. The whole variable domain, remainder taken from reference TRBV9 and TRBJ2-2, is DSGVTQTPKHLITATGQRVTLRCSPRSGDLSVYWYQQSLDQGLQFLIQYYNGEERAKGNILERFSAQQFPDLHSELNLSSLELGDSALYFCAISPGTHTGELFFGEGSRLTVL.

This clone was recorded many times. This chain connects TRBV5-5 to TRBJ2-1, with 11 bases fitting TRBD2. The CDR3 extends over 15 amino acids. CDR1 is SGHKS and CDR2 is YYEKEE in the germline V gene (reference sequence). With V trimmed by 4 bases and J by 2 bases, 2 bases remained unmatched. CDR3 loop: CASSRSGRAYNEQFF. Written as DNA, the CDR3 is TGTGCCAGCAGCCGTAGCGGGAGGGCCTACAATGAGCAGTTCTTC.

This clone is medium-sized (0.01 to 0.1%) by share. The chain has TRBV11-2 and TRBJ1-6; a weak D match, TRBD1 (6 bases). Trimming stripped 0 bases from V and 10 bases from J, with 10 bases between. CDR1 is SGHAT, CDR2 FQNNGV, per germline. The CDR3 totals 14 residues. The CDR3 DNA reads TGTGCCAGCAGCTTAGAGGCAGGGGAATCACCCCTCCACTTT. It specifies CASSLEAGESPLHF.

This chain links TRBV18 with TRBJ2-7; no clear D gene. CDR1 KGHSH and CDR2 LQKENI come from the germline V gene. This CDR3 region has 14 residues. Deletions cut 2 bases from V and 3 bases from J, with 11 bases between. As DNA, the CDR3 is TGTGCCAGCTCACCAAGCAGGCAAGACTACGAGCAGTACTTC. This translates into CASSPSRQDYEQYF.

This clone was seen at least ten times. The CDR3 DNA sequence: TGTGCCAGCAGTCGTACAGGGGCTAGGTACACTGAAGCTTTCTTT. It encodes CASSRTGARYTEAFF. The chain employs TRBV11-2 and TRBJ1-1; 7 bases map to TRBD1. The J segment lost 3 bases and the V segment lost 6 bases, leaving 10 bases of the junction unmatched. CDR1 and CDR2 (germline): SGHAT, FQNNGV. CDR3 size: 15 residues.

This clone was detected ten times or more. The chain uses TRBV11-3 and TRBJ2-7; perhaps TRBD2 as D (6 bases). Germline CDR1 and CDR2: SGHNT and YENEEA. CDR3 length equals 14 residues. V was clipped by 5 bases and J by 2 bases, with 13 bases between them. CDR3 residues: CASSPGGEAYEQYF. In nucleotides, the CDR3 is TGTGCCAGCAGCCCTGGTGGGGAGGCCTACGAGCAGTACTTC.

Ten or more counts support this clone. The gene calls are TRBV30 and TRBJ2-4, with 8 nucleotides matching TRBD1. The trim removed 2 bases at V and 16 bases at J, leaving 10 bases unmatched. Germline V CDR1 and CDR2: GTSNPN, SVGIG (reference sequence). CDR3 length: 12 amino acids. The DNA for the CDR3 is TGTGCCTGGAGTTCATCCAGGGACAGGTTCTACTTC. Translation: CAWSSSRDRFYF.

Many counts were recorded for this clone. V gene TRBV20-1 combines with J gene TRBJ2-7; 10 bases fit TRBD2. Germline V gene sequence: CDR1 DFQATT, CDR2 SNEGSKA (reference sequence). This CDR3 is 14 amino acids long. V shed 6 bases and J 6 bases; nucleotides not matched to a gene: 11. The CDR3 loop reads CSAETSSGSIEQYF. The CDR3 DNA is TGCAGTGCAGAGACGTCTAGCGGGAGCATCGAGCAGTACTTC.

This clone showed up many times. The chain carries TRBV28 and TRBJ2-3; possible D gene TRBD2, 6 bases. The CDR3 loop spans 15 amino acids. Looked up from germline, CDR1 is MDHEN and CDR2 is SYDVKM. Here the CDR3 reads CGRRLTSGSTDTQYF. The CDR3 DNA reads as TGTGGTCGAAGACTAACCAGCGGGAGCACAGATACGCAGTATTTT.

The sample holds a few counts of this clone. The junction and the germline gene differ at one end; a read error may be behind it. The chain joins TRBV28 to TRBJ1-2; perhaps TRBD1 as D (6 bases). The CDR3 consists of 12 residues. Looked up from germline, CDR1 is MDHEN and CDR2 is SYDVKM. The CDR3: CTSSSLGGGNTF. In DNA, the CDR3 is TGTACCAGCAGCTCACTGGGGGGCGGCAACACCTTC.